These 17 T cell receptor beta chains were all obtained from the same sample, sequenced in a study of blood T cell repertoires in COVID-19. TCRdb's copy holds only in-frame clones and misses some; the assay was immunoSEQ multiplex PCR. The sample records 100,000 to 150,000 clones, roughly 80% being singletons. The material sequenced was peripheral blood. The receptors shown here come from a man between 65 and 80 years old with acute or convalescent COVID-19.

The chain has TRBV6-1 and TRBJ2-5; tentative D call: TRBD1 (5 bases). CDR1 is MNHNS and CDR2 is SASEGT in the germline V gene. The ends were cut back, 6 bases at V and 2 bases at J, with 10 bases in the middle. The CDR3 runs to 13 residues. The CDR3 reads CASRRQQQETQYF. As DNA, the CDR3 is TGTGCCAGCAGGAGACAGCAACAAGAGACCCAGTACTTC.

The CDR3 DNA sequence: TGTGCCAGCAGTTATGGACAGTCGCAGCCCCAGCATTTT. This codes for CASSYGQSQPQHF. The V call is TRBV7-2, the J call TRBJ1-5, with a weak D call TRBD1 (6 bases). CDR1 is SGHTA, CDR2 FQGNSA, per germline. Trimming pared 6 bases from V and 7 bases from J, leaving 13 bases between. CDR3 size: 13 residues. Drawing the rest from reference TRBV7-2 and TRBJ1-5, the complete variable domain is GAGVSQSPSNKVTEKGKDVELRCDPISGHTALYWYRQSLGQGLEFLIYFQGNSAPDKSGLPSDRFSAERTGGSVSTLTIQRTQQEDSAVYLCASSYGQSQPQHFGDGTRLSIL.

This sequence joins TRBV2 and TRBJ2-7; possible D gene TRBD2, 7 bases. The germline V gene encodes CDR1 SNHLY and CDR2 FYNNEI. CDR3 length: 14 amino acids. V was clipped by 4 bases and J by 5 bases, with 15 bases between them. The CDR3, as DNA: TGTGCCAGCAGTGTCGCGGGGGCCGCAAACGAGCAGTACTTC. It is translated as CASSVAGAANEQYF.

The V gene is TRBV9, the J gene TRBJ1-1; D remains unclear. The germline V gene has CDR1 SGDLS and CDR2 YYNGEE. The CDR3 extends over 12 amino acids. V was shortened by 1 base and J by 5 bases, with 6 bases between the two germline ends. The CDR3 here is CASSVSGTEAFF. The CDR3 DNA follows: TGTGCCAGCAGCGTATCCGGGACTGAAGCTTTCTTT.

In its sample, this clone was seen many times. Different DNA sequences within this sample yield the same CDR3. V is TRBV5-1 and J is TRBJ1-2; 8 nucleotides match TRBD1. Trimming removed 4 bases from V and 4 bases from J; junction bases left unmatched: 6. This CDR3 has 14 residues. In germline, CDR1 is SGHRS, CDR2 YFSETQ. The CDR3 protein is CASSDGTGGYGYTF. CDR3 nucleotides: TGCGCCAGCAGCGATGGGACAGGCGGCTATGGCTACACCTTC. Combining the CDR3 with reference TRBV5-1 and TRBJ1-2 gives the whole variable domain KAGVTQTPRYLIKTRGQQVTLSCSPISGHRSVSWYQQTPGQGLQFLFEYFSETQRNKGNFPGRFSGRQFSNSRSEMNVSTLELGDSALYLCASSDGTGGYGYTFGSGTRLTVV.

This clone has more than one count but fewer than ten. This sequence joins TRBV4-1 and TRBJ2-7; TRBD1 is a possible D gene (5 bases). From germline, CDR1 is MGHRA and CDR2 YSYEKL. This CDR3 spans 15 amino acids. V was clipped by 0 bases and J by 1 base, with 10 bases between them. The CDR3 DNA sequence: TGCGCCAGCAGCCAAGAGGGTAGGGGATCCTACGAGCAGTACTTC. Its protein is CASSQEGRGSYEQYF.

This chain links TRBV15 with TRBJ2-3, with D unclear. V shed 3 bases and J shed 4 bases, with 14 bases lying between them. There are 15 residues in the CDR3. Germline V gives CDR1 LNHNV, CDR2 YYDKDF (reference sequence). CDR3 amino acids: CATSSQVGFSDTQYF. The CDR3 DNA sequence: TGTGCCACCAGCAGCCAAGTTGGCTTTTCAGATACGCAGTATTTT.

V and J are TRBV4-1 and TRBJ1-5, with a possible D match to TRBD1 (5 bases). V gave up 1 base and J gave up 0 bases, with 13 bases separating them. Germline CDR1 MGHRA, CDR2 YSYEKL. This CDR3 contains 17 residues. CDR3 loop: CASSQVVGGGSNQPQHF. The CDR3 coding sequence is TGCGCCAGCAGCCAAGTTGTCGGGGGGGGTAGCAATCAGCCCCAGCATTTT.

This chain's CDR3 is CASSWQGAAGELFF. CDR3 in DNA: TGTGCCAGCAGCTGGCAGGGGGCAGCCGGGGAGCTGTTTTTT. This chain joins TRBV5-4 and TRBJ2-2; 8 positions agree with TRBD1. From germline, CDR1 is SGHNT and CDR2 YYREEE (reference sequence). Trimming at V came to 3 bases and at J to 6 bases, leaving 4 bases not matched to a gene. The CDR3 extends over 14 amino acids.

J is TRBJ2-7 and V is TRBV6-6; TRBD2 aligns across 9 bases. Germline CDR1 and CDR2: MNHNY and SVGAGI (reference sequence). Germline trimming cut 2 bases from V and 4 bases from J; bases unmatched to any gene: 3. The CDR3 is 14 residues long. As DNA, the CDR3 is TGTGCCAGCAGTTACGCGGGGGGGCAGTACGAGCAGTACTTC. Amino acids: CASSYAGGQYEQYF.

The rearrangement uses TRBV10-3 and TRBJ2-3; 7 bases match TRBD1. This CDR3 has 15 amino acids. Germline CDR1 reads ENHRY; CDR2 reads SYGVKD. J gave up 1 base and V 6 bases, and 7 bases lay outside the gene matches. The CDR3 spells CAIRNGTVGTDTQYF. In DNA form, the CDR3 reads TGTGCCATCAGGAATGGGACAGTGGGCACAGATACGCAGTATTTT.

This clone was seen a single time. The J gene is TRBJ1-1, the V gene TRBV7-2, with 9 bases lining up with TRBD1. The CDR3 is 13 residues long. Trimming at V came to 1 base and at J to 6 bases, leaving 0 bases not matched to a gene. Per the germline V gene, CDR1 is SGHTA and CDR2 is FQGNSA. The CDR3 here is CASSLGQGAEAFF. CDR3 bases: TGTGCCAGCAGCTTAGGACAGGGGGCTGAAGCTTTCTTT.

This clone is a singleton in its sample. The genes are TRBV10-3 and TRBJ1-3; D is undetermined. Germline-derived CDR1 and CDR2 are ENHRY and SYGVKD. The germline V and J ends were trimmed by 3 bases and 1 base, with 13 bases remaining between them. The CDR3 is made up of 16 amino acids. The CDR3 bases are TGTGCCATCAGTGACCCGGTAGCCGGTTCTGGAAACACCATATATTTT. This sequence encodes CAISDPVAGSGNTIYF.

This clone was counted a single time. V is TRBV6-5 and J is TRBJ2-1; D possibly corresponds to TRBD1 (6 bases). This CDR3 is built from 14 residues. The germline V and J ends were trimmed by 0 bases and 6 bases, with 9 bases remaining between them. Per germline, CDR1 MNHEY and CDR2 SVGAGI. This chain's CDR3 is CASSYSQGSNEQFF. The DNA of the CDR3 is TGTGCCAGCAGTTACTCACAGGGTTCCAATGAGCAGTTCTTC.

This chain joins TRBV20-1 and TRBJ1-2; no definite D call. V lost 6 bases and J lost 5, with 10 bases in between. The CDR3 extends over 11 amino acids. Germline V gene sequence: CDR1 DFQATT, CDR2 SNEGSKA (reference sequence). CDR3 DNA sequence: TGCAGTGCAGGCGCGGTTTATGGCTACACCTTC. This translates into CSAGAVYGYTF.

This chain links TRBV14 with TRBJ1-1; 7 bases match TRBD1. CDR3 length: 18 residues. V dropped 0 bases and J dropped 1; count of bases not matched to a gene: 11. Per the germline V gene, CDR1 is SGHDN and CDR2 is FVKESK. DNA for the CDR3: TGTGCCAGCAGCCAAGATCGGTGGTCAGGGGGACCGAACACTGAAGCTTTCTTT. Amino acid sequence: CASSQDRWSGGPNTEAFF.

The chain carries TRBV5-4 and TRBJ2-1; D is possibly TRBD2 (5 bases). The CDR3 runs 13 residues. Germline values: CDR1 SGHNT, CDR2 YYREEE (reference sequence). Trimming left V 2 bases short and J 5 bases short, with 8 bases between. CDR3 coding DNA: TGTGCCAGCAGCTTCCGGGATAACAATGAGCAGTTCTTC. It encodes CASSFRDNNEQFF.